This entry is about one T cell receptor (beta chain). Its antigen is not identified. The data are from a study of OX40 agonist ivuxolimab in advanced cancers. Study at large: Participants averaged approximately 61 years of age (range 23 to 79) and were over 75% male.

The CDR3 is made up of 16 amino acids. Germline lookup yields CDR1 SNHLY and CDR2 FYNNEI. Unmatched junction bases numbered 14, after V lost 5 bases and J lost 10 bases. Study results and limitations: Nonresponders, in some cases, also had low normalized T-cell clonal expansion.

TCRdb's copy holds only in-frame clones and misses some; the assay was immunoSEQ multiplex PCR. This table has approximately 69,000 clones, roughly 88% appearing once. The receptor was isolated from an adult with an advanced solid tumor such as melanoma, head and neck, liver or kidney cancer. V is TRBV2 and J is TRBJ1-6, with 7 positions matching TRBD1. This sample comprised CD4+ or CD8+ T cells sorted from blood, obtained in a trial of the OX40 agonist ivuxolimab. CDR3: CASSPETGALGSPLHF. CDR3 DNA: TGTGCCAGCAGTCCCGAAACAGGGGCCCTTGGGTCACCCCTCCACTTT.